Below, one TCR beta chain is given with its context. Produced via immunoSEQ multiplex PCR; TCRdb's table is partial and in-frame only. The sample gives some 37,000 clones, approximately 82% of which show up once; about 2% is in the top ten. These data originate in a study of OX40 agonist ivuxolimab in advanced cancers. Across the whole study: Those treated in dose escalation had hepatocellular carcinoma, melanoma, renal cell cancer or head and neck cancer. A mean age of around 63 years, range roughly 20 to 85, was recorded, and 70% to 85% were male.

Germline V gene sequence: CDR1 LNHDA, CDR2 SQIVND (reference sequence). The V and J ends lost 7 bases and 3 bases, in that order; junction bases with no gene match: 28. The CDR3 totals 22 residues. The TCR sequence derives from an adult with an advanced solid tumor such as melanoma, head and neck, liver or kidney cancer. Material: CD4+ or CD8+ T cells sorted from blood, obtained in a trial of the OX40 agonist ivuxolimab. The V gene is TRBV19, the J gene TRBJ2-1, with 9 bases aligning to TRBD2. The CDR3 coding sequence is TGTGCCAGTACCCCACCTTATTCGGATACTAGCGGGTCAGGGGCGCGCTACAATGAGCAGTTCTTC. This codes for CASTPPYSDTSGSGARYNEQFF.